This T cell receptor beta chain was sequenced for a study of Ad26.COV2.S vaccination and SARS-CoV-2 variants. The wider study: Donor participated within the Ad26.COV2.S arm of the COV1001 trial.

Treatment defined: 15 to 20 received Ad26.COV2.S at low or high dose, single or two shots; about 5 received placebo; per-sample allocation not given. Material that was analyzed had been drawn on day 63 after the first vaccine or placebo injection. Sequenced by immunoSEQ multiplex PCR; TCRdb stores in-frame clones only, minus some. The table has some 240,000 clones, around nine tenths seen once; the top ten hold less than 3.5%. The CDR3 length is 15 residues. Germline loops: CDR1 SQVTM, CDR2 ANQGSEA. Trimming at V came to 6 bases and at J to 4 bases, leaving 7 bases not matched to a gene. This clonotype was sampled from a person between 18 and 59 years old who received the Ad26.COV2.S COVID-19 vaccine or a placebo. The specimen comprised peripheral blood, sampled in a trial of Ad26.COV2.S vaccine versus placebo. V and J are TRBV29-1 and TRBJ2-1, with 12 bases aligning to TRBD2. The CDR3 protein is CSVGVGTSGYNEQFF. DNA for the CDR3: TGCAGCGTAGGTGTCGGGACTAGCGGGTACAATGAGCAGTTCTTC.